One sample yielded the 7 T cell receptor beta chains listed below, sequenced in a study of blood T cells in healthy people across ages. It was with a sample-barcoded 5' primer and a J-beta primer mix that a second PCR of about 6 to 12 cycles was run. TCRdb used MiXCR to reprocess the 5' RACE reads, holding one entry per CDR3 protein. The sample yields roughly 2 million distinct CDR3 sequences, approximately 50% seen once. The sequenced sample consisted of blood. The receptors shown here come from a woman aged 35 to 49 in good health.

The genes are TRBV10-3 and TRBJ2-7, with a possible D match to TRBD2 (5 bases). Trimming removed 6 bases at V and 5 bases at J, with 20 bases between. CDR3 length: 15 residues. Germline CDR1 and CDR2: ENHRY and SYGVKD. The CDR3 DNA reads TGTGCCATCAGGTTTGAGGGTGGGAGAGTCCACGAGCAGTACTTC. It translates to CAIRFEGGRVHEQYF.

This rearrangement joins TRBV7-2 to TRBJ2-5, with D perhaps TRBD2 (5 bases). Germline-derived CDR1 and CDR2 are SGHTA and FQGNSA. CDR3 length equals 14 residues. V shed 5 bases and J shed 7 bases, with 17 bases lying between them. Here the CDR3 DNA reads TGTGCCAGCAGCCCACATGGGAGCGGATGGACCCAGTACTTC. Translation: CASSPHGSGWTQYF.

The rearrangement joins TRBV27 to TRBJ1-2, with D possibly TRBD1 on 5 matching bases. The CDR3 covers 14 residues. Trimming took off 5 bases at V and 2 bases at J, with 12 bases between the two ends. Germline V CDR1 and CDR2: MNHEY, SMNVEV (reference sequence). CDR3 protein: CASSSETDNYGYTF. CDR3 in DNA: TGTGCCAGCAGTAGCGAGACAGACAACTATGGCTACACCTTC.

The chain combines TRBV5-1 with TRBJ2-5, with a tentative D call TRBD2 (5 bases). The assigned J gene may be wrong: the sequence end matches TRBJ2-4 better. Germline lookup yields CDR1 SGHRS and CDR2 YFSETQ. CDR3 length: 14 amino acids. Written as DNA, the CDR3 is TGCGCCAGCAGCTTTTCCGGGATTAAAAACATTCAGTACTTC. Translating gives CASSFSGIKNIQYF.

This clonotype was observed a few times. The DNA of the CDR3 is TGTGCCAGCAGCTTAGATCCGGGACTAGCGGGGGAGCAAGAGACCCAGTACTTC. This codes for CASSLDPGLAGEQETQYF. The gene calls are TRBV7-2 and TRBJ2-5, with TRBD2 matching over 14 bases. V lost 1 base and J lost 2; bases outside the gene matches: 6. Germline values: CDR1 SGHTA, CDR2 FQGNSA. This CDR3 contains 18 residues.

This clonotype came up once. The chain joins TRBV20-1 to TRBJ2-2; 10 bases are a match to TRBD1. The V gene end was trimmed by 5 bases and the J gene end by 6 bases; junction bases not matched to a gene: 6. CDR1 DFQATT and CDR2 SNEGSKA come from the germline V gene (reference sequence). This CDR3 contains 14 residues. This CDR3 reads CSAEGQGYAGELFF. Here the CDR3 DNA reads TGCAGTGCTGAGGGACAGGGGTACGCCGGGGAGCTGTTTTTT.

This clonotype occurred a few times. The chain employs TRBV7-9 and TRBJ2-5, with a possible D match to TRBD1 (6 bases). There are 13 residues in the CDR3. V was trimmed by 5 bases and J by 5 bases, leaving 12 bases between them. Germline values: CDR1 SEHNR, CDR2 FQNEAQ (reference sequence). CDR3 nucleotides: TGTGCCAGCAGCAGACGGACAGCCGAGACCCAGTACTTC. It translates to CASSRRTAETQYF. Drawing the rest from reference TRBV7-9 and TRBJ2-5, the complete variable domain is DTGVSQNPRHKITKRGQNVTFRCDPISEHNRLYWYRQTLGQGPEFLTYFQNEAQLEKSRLLSDRFSAERPKGSFSTLEIQRTEQGDSAMYLCASSRRTAETQYFGPGTRLLVL.